Below are 3 T cell receptor beta chains sequenced from a single sample in a study of OX40 agonist ivuxolimab in advanced cancers. The repertoire was sequenced with immunoSEQ multiplex PCR; TCRdb's copy has only in-frame clones and lacks some. The sample records 60,000 to 75,000 clones, over 75% being singletons. The starting material was CD4+ or CD8+ T cells sorted from blood, obtained in a trial of the OX40 agonist ivuxolimab. These receptors originate from an adult with an advanced solid tumor such as melanoma, head and neck, liver or kidney cancer.

This clone showed up just a few times. The chain links TRBV20-1 to TRBJ2-7, with D uncertain. Germline V gives CDR1 DFQATT, CDR2 SNEGSKA (reference sequence). CDR3 length equals 11 residues. V shed 3 bases and J shed 5 bases, with 8 bases lying between them. This CDR3 is CSASVTDEQYF. The CDR3 DNA reads as TGCAGTGCTAGTGTGACTGACGAGCAGTACTTC.

The chain joins TRBV18 to TRBJ1-2; no reliable D call. The V gene lost 2 bases and the J gene lost 4 bases, with 8 bases spanning the gap. Germline assignment: CDR1 KGHSH and CDR2 LQKENI. The CDR3 is 13 amino acids. The CDR3 coding sequence is TGTGCCAGCTCACCAGAGACTCGCTATGGCTACACCTTC. Amino acid sequence: CASSPETRYGYTF.

The rearrangement uses TRBV9 and TRBJ1-3; D not resolved. Trimming pared 0 bases from V and 0 bases from J, leaving 4 bases between. Germline CDR1 reads SGDLS; CDR2 reads YYNGEE. The CDR3 loop spans 14 amino acids. CDR3 amino acids: CASSVGVSGNTIYF. CDR3 sequence (DNA): TGTGCCAGCAGCGTAGGGGTCTCTGGAAACACCATATATTTT. The full variable domain, rest sourced from reference TRBV9 and TRBJ1-3, is DSGVTQTPKHLITATGQRVTLRCSPRSGDLSVYWYQQSLDQGLQFLIQYYNGEERAKGNILERFSAQQFPDLHSELNLSSLELGDSALYFCASSVGVSGNTIYFGEGSWLTVV.